Listed below are T cell receptor beta chains from one sample, sequenced in a study of vaccination and CD4 T cells after COVID-19. Which antigens these TCRs recognize remains unknown. MiXCR, applied by TCRdb to the PCR reads, yields one record per CDR3 protein. The sample comprises some 9,000 distinct CDR3 sequences, about two thirds of which are singletons, and 9% rests with the top ten. The sample consisted of CD4+ T cells from blood, cultured in vitro, taken before SARS-CoV-2 vaccination. The receptors here all came from a human donor who had recovered from COVID-19. The CDR3 runs from the conserved cysteine through the conserved F or W. Each record gives: CDR3 protein, V gene.

CDR3: CSATSGTGASRAYGYTF
V: TRBV20-1

CDR3: CSASPTGVFFQPQHF
V: TRBV20-1

CDR3: CASSPPRQADTDTQYF
V: TRBV5-1

CDR3: CSATPLVSGRRKDTQYF
V: TRBV20-1

CDR3: CASNNRQNTEAFF
V: TRBV6-1

CDR3: CASSPQIQETQYF
V: TRBV5-1

CDR3: CASSVTVRNNYGYTF
V: TRBV6-1

CDR3: CATSDRAPATGVDQPQHF
V: TRBV24-1

CDR3: CASSTPGLDETQYF
V: TRBV28

CDR3: CASSLSSGYSFGEQYF
V: TRBV27

CDR3: CASSQERVMNTEAFF
V: TRBV4-1

CDR3: CASSLWKLQGGYEQYF
V: TRBV12-3/TRBV12-4

CDR3: CSEGLLANYGYTF
V: TRBV20-1

CDR3: CSARGLRETGTGELFF
V: TRBV20-1

CDR3: CASSLARQGQTGELFF
V: TRBV7-8

CDR3: CSAAHQRGNQPQHF
V: TRBV20-1

CDR3: CASSSGDGNTIYF
V: TRBV7-9

CDR3: CSARGSPSRAFF
V: TRBV20-1

CDR3: CASGGGRVQETQYF
V: TRBV7-2

CDR3: CATTDGGTDTQYF
V: TRBV6-2/TRBV6-3

CDR3: CASSLTASSGYNEQFF
V: TRBV7-3

CDR3: CACRGLGNEQFF
V: TRBV10-3

CDR3: CAISELQGGNYGYTF
V: TRBV10-3

CDR3: CASSWAGTGAYEQYF
V: TRBV27

CDR3: CASSYTNRGGNQPQHF
V: TRBV6-5

CDR3: CAIKTPGHPSSYNEQFF
V: TRBV10-3

CDR3: CTLGGANIQYF
V: TRBV20-1

CDR3: CASSRKTQYF
V: TRBV21-1

CDR3: CSARSVPSTDTQYF
V: TRBV20-1

CDR3: CASSLGQRLYEQYF
V: TRBV28

CDR3: CASSYGQGPGQPQHF
V: TRBV5-4

CDR3: CASSDRGTTDTQYF
V: TRBV6-4

CDR3: CASSPLRDHVPPLHF
V: TRBV6-2/TRBV6-3

CDR3: CASSLGRGPQHF
V: TRBV7-9

CDR3: CAIRQGSNQPQHF
V: TRBV10-3

CDR3: CATSRGTGPTYEQYF
V: TRBV15

CDR3: CSASPFRAKETQYF
V: TRBV20-1

CDR3: CATSRVTDYLYGYTF
V: TRBV15

CDR3: CSVAMADKSTDTQYF
V: TRBV29-1

CDR3: CSARRQGAGNTIYF
V: TRBV20-1

CDR3: CASSWVGRQGDSGYTF
V: TRBV5-6

CDR3: CASSILSGSVNNEQFF
V: TRBV28

CDR3: CSAASITNTGELFF
V: TRBV20-1

CDR3: CSARDTANTEAFF
V: TRBV20-1